This T cell receptor (beta chain) was sequenced for a study of identical twins. The sample holds a few counts of this clonotype. As yet, its antigen is unknown. Study observations and caveats: Zero-insertion analyses were open to partial confounding by invariant MAIT and iNKT cells.

TCRdb recomputed calls from the 5' RACE reads with MiXCR, one row per CDR3 protein. The repertoire includes 520,000 or so distinct CDR3 sequences, about 20% of them detected once, and about 0.91% sits in the top ten. V gave up 1 base and J gave up 4 bases, with 10 bases separating them. The germline V gene encodes CDR1 LGHDT and CDR2 YNNKEL (reference sequence). This CDR3 is built from 14 residues. This sample also appeared in a second study, on T cells expressing NK-cell markers. From that paper: Among CD8+ T cells from roughly six donors, dominant NKG2C+ clonotypes accounted for roughly 1.0-8%. What remained unclear was the HCMV specificity of expanded NKG2C+ T cell clones.

This receptor was identified in a woman aged 18-30 years in good health. The sample consisted of CD4+ T cells sorted from blood. The chain carries TRBV3-1 and TRBJ1-2; maybe TRBD1 (6 bases). The CDR3 sequence: CASSQGDNPYGYTF. CDR3 coding DNA: TGTGCCAGCAGCCAAGGGGACAACCCCTATGGCTACACCTTC.